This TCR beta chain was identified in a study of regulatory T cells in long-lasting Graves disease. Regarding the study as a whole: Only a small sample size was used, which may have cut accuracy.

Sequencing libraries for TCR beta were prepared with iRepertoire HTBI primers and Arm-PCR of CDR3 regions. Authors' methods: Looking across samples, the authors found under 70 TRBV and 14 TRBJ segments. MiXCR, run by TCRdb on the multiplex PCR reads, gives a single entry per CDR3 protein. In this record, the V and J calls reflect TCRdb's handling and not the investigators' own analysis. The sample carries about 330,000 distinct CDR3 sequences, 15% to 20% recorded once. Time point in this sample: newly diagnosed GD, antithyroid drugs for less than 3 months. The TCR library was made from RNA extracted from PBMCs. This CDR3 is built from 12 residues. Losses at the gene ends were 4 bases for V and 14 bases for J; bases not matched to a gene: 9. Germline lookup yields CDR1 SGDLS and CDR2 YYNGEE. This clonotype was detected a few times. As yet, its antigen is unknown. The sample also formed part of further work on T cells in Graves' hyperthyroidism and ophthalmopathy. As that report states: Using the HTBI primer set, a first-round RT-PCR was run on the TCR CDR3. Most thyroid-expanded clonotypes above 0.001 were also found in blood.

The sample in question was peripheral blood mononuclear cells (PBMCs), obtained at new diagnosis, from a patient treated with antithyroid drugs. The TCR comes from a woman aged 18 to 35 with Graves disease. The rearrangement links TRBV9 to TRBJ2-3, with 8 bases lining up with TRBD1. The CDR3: CASSPTGGSRYF. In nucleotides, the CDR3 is TGTGCCAGCAGCCCTACAGGGGGAAGTAGGTATTTT.